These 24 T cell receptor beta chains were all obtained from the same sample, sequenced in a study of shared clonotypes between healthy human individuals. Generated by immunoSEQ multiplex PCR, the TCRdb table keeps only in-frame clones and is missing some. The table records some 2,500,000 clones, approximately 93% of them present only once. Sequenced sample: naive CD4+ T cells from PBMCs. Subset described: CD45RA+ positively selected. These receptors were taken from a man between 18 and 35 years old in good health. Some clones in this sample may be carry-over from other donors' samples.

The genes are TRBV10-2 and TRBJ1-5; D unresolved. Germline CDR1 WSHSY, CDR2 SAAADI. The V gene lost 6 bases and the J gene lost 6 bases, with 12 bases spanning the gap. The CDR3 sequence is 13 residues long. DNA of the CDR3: TGCGCCAGCAGCGAGCAAGTCGGTCAGCCCCAGCATTTT. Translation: CASSEQVGQPQHF.

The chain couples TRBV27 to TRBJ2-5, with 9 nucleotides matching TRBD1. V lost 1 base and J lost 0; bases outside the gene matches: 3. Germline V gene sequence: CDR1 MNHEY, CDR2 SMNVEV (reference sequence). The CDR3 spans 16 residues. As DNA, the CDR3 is TGTGCCAGCAGTTTATGGGGGACAGGGAACCAAGAGACCCAGTACTTC. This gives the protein CASSLWGTGNQETQYF.

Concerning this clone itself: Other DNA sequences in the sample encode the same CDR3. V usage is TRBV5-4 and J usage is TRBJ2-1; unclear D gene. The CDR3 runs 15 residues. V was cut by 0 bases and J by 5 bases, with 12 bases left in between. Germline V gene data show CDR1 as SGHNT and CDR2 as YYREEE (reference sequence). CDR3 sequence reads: CASSLEAGRNNEQFF. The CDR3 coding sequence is TGTGCCAGCAGCTTGGAGGCAGGCAGAAACAATGAGCAGTTCTTC.

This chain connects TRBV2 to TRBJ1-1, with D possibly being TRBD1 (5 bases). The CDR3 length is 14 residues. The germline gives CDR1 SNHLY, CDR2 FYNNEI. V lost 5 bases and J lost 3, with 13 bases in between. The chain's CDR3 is CASSYYQGDTEAFF. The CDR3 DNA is TGTGCCAGCAGTTATTATCAGGGAGACACTGAAGCTTTCTTT.

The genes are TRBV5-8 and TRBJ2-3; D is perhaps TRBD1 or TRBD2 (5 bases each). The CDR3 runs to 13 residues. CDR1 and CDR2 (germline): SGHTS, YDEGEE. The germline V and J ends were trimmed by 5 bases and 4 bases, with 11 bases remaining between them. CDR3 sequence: CASSLQGADTQYF. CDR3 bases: TGTGCCAGCAGTCTTCAGGGAGCAGATACGCAGTATTTT.

CDR3 bases: TGTGCCAGCAGTTTAGCTGGGCAGGGGGGTGAAAAACTGTTTTTT. Encoded protein: CASSLAGQGGEKLFF. V and J are TRBV28 and TRBJ1-4; 7 positions match TRBD1. V was pared by 2 bases and J by 7 bases, with 7 bases of the junction left unmatched. CDR1 and CDR2 (germline): MDHEN, SYDVKM. The CDR3 consists of 15 residues.

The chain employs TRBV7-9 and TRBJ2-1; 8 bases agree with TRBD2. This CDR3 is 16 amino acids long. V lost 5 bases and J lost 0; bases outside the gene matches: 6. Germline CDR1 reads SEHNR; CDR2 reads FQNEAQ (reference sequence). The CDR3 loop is CASSRGGASSYNEQFF. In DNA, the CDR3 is TGTGCCAGCAGCCGGGGGGGCGCGAGCTCCTACAATGAGCAGTTCTTC.

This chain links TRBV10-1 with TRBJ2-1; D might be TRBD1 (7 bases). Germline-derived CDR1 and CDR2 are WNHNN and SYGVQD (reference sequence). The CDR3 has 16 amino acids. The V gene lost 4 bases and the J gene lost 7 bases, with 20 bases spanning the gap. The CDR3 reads CASSGGQGGIINEQFF. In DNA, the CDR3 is TGCGCCAGCAGTGGAGGCCAGGGGGGTATTATTAATGAGCAGTTCTTC.

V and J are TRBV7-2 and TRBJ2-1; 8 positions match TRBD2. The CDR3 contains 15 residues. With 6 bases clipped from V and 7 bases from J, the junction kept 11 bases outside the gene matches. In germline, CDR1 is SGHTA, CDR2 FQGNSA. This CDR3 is CASSPAGGPGNEQFF. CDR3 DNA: TGTGCCAGCAGTCCGGCGGGAGGCCCGGGGAATGAGCAGTTCTTC.

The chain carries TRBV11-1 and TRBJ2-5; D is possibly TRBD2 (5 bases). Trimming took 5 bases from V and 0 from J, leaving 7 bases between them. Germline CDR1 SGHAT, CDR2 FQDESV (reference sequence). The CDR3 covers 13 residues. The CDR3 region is CASSRGHQETQYF. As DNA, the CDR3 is TGTGCCAGCAGCCGGGGTCACCAAGAGACCCAGTACTTC.

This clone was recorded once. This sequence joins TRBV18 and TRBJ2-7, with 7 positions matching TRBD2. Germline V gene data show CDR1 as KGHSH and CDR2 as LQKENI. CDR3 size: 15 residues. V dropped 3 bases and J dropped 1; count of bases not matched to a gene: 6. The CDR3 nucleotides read TGTGCCAGCTCACCTGACTGGGGGGGATCCTACGAGCAGTACTTC. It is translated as CASSPDWGGSYEQYF. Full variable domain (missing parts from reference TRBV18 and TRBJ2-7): NAGVMQNPRHLVRRRGQEARLRCSPMKGHSHVYWYRQLPEEGLKFMVYLQKENIIDESGMPKERFSAEFPKEGPSILRIQQVVRGDSAAYFCASSPDWGGSYEQYFGPGTRLTVT.

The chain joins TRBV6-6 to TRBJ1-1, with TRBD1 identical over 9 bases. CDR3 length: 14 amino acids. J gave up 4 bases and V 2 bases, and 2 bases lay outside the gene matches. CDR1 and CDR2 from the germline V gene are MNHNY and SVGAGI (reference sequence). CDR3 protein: CASSYGTGTTEAFF. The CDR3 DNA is TGTGCCAGCAGTTACGGGACAGGGACCACTGAAGCTTTCTTT.

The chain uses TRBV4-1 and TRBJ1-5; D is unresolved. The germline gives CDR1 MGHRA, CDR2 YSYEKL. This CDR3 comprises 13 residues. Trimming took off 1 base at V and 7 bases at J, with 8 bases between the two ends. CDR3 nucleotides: TGCGCCAGCAGCCAAGTGCTTACCCAGCCCCAGCATTTT. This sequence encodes CASSQVLTQPQHF.

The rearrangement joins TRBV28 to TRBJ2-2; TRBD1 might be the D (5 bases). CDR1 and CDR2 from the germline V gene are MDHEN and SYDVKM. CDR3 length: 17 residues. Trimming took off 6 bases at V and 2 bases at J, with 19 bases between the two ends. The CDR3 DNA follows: TGTGCCAGCAGCCCAAAATCGACAGCCTTTAACACCGGGGAGCTGTTTTTT. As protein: CASSPKSTAFNTGELFF.

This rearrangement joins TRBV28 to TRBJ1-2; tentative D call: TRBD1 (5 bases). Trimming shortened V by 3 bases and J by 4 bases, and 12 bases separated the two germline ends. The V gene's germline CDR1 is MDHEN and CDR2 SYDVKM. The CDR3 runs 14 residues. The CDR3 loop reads CASSFGSGGYGYTF. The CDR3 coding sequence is TGTGCCAGCAGTTTCGGGTCGGGGGGCTATGGCTACACCTTC.

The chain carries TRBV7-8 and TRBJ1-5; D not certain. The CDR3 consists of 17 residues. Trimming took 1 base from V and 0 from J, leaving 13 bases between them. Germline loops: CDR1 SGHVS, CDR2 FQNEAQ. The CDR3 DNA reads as TGTGCCAGCAGCTTAGGGAGGCGCGCCTTTAGCAATCAGCCCCAGCATTTT. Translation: CASSLGRRAFSNQPQHF.

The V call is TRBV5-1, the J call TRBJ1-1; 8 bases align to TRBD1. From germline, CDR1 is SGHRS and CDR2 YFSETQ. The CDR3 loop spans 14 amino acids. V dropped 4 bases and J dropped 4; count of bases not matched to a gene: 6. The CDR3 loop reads CASSPTGASTEAFF. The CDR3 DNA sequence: TGCGCCAGCAGCCCGACAGGGGCGTCCACTGAAGCTTTCTTT.

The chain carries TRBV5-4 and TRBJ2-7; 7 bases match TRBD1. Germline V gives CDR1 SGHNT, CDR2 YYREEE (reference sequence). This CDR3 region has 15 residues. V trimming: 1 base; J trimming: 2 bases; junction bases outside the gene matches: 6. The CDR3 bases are TGTGCCAGCAGCTTGACCGCAGGGGGTACCTACGAGCAGTACTTC. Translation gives CASSLTAGGTYEQYF.

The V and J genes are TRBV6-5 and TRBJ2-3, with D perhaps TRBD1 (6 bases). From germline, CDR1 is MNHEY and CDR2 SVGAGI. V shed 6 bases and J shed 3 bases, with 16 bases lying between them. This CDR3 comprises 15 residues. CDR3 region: CASRPRVGGTDTQYF. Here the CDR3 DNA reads TGTGCCAGCAGACCCCGGGTAGGGGGTACAGATACGCAGTATTTT.

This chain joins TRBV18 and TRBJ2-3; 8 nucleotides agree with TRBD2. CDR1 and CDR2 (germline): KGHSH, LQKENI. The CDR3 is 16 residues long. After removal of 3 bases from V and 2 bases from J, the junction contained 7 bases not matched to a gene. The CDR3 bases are TGTGCCAGCTCACCGGTACTAGCGGCGAACACAGATACGCAGTATTTT. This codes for CASSPVLAANTDTQYF.

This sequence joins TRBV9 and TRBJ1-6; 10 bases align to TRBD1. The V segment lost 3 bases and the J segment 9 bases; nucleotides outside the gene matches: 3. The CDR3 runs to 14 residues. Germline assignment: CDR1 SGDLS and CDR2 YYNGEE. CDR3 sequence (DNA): TGTGCCAGCAGCGGACAGGGGGCGGCTTCACCCCTCCACTTT. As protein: CASSGQGAASPLHF. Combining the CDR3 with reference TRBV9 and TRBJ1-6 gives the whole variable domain DSGVTQTPKHLITATGQRVTLRCSPRSGDLSVYWYQQSLDQGLQFLIQYYNGEERAKGNILERFSAQQFPDLHSELNLSSLELGDSALYFCASSGQGAASPLHFGNGTRLTVT.

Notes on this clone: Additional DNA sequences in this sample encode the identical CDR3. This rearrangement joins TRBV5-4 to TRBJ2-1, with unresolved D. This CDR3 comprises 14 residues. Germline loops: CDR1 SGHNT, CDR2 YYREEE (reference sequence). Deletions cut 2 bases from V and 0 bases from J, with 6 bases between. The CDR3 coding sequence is TGTGCCAGCAGCTTCGGGCGCTCCTACAATGAGCAGTTCTTC. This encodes CASSFGRSYNEQFF.

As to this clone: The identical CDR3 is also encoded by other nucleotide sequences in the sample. DNA for the CDR3: TGTGCCAGCAGTTACAGGAGCAGGAACACTGAAGCTTTCTTT. It codes for CASSYRSRNTEAFF. The chain uses TRBV6-5 and TRBJ1-1; D is uncertain. Trimming took 2 bases from V and 1 from J, leaving 8 bases between them. The CDR3 contains 14 residues. Germline V gives CDR1 MNHEY, CDR2 SVGAGI.

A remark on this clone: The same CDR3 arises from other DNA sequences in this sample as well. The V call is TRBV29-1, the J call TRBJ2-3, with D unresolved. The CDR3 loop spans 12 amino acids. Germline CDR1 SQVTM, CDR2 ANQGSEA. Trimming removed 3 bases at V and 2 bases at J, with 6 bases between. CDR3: CSVDSSTDTQYF. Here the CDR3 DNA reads TGCAGCGTTGACTCCTCCACAGATACGCAGTATTTT.